One sample yielded the 19 T cell receptor beta chains listed below, sequenced in a study of cytomegalovirus exposure and HLA in healthy donors. It was with 60 Vbeta and 13 Jbeta primers that the PCR ran. Assay used: immunoSEQ multiplex PCR; TCRdb lists only in-frame clones, some missing. The sample yields about 130,000 clones, around 67% seen once. Sample: PBMCs. The receptors stem from a man in his fifties or sixties in good health and CMV-seropositive.

V and J are TRBV7-9 and TRBJ2-1, with D hard to call. The V end lost 2 bases, the J end lost 0 bases, and 8 bases lay between the germline ends. Germline CDR1 and CDR2: SEHNR and FQNEAQ (reference sequence). This CDR3 region has 15 residues. The chain's CDR3 is CASSLQVLSYNEQFF. The CDR3 DNA reads TGTGCCAGCAGCTTACAGGTACTCTCCTACAATGAGCAGTTCTTC.

The chain recombines TRBV7-9 with TRBJ2-5; D is possibly TRBD2 (6 bases). CDR1 is SEHNR and CDR2 is FQNEAQ in the germline V gene (reference sequence). Trimming removed 5 bases from V and 4 bases from J, with 11 bases in between. CDR3 size: 13 residues. CDR3 sequence reads: CASSPASVETQYF. The DNA for the CDR3 is TGTGCCAGCAGCCCCGCTAGCGTAGAGACCCAGTACTTC.

This sequence joins TRBV4-1 and TRBJ2-3; perhaps TRBD1 as D (6 bases). Germline CDR1 reads MGHRA; CDR2 reads YSYEKL. Trimming stripped 2 bases from V and 0 bases from J, with 9 bases between. The CDR3 runs to 15 residues. The CDR3 DNA follows: TGCGCCAGCAGCCAACCCACAGGGAGCACAGATACGCAGTATTTT. Amino acid sequence: CASSQPTGSTDTQYF.

This clone has a single count. The chain combines TRBV5-8 with TRBJ2-3, with no clear D. V lost 3 bases and J 0 bases, leaving 11 bases between the germline ends. This CDR3 is 15 amino acids long. Germline V gene data show CDR1 as SGHTS and CDR2 as YDEGEE. CDR3 coding DNA: TGTGCCAGCAGCTCCCCCCGAGCTAGCACAGATACGCAGTATTTT. Protein: CASSSPRASTDTQYF.

J is TRBJ1-3 and V is TRBV2; 9 nucleotides align to TRBD1. The CDR3 is made up of 15 amino acids. Germline V gives CDR1 SNHLY, CDR2 FYNNEI. The V gene end was trimmed by 7 bases and the J gene end by 8 bases; junction bases not matched to a gene: 12. The DNA for the CDR3 is TGTGCCAGCACGGTTAATGGGGACAGGGAAGACACCATATATTTT. It encodes CASTVNGDREDTIYF. Complete variable domain (other parts from reference TRBV2 and TRBJ1-3): EPEVTQTPSHQVTQMGQEVILRCVPISNHLYFYWYRQILGQKVEFLVSFYNNEISEKSEIFDDQFSVERPDGSNFTLKIRSTKLEDSAMYFCASTVNGDREDTIYFGEGSWLTVV.

The chain is built from TRBV28 and TRBJ1-5, with no clear D. Germline V lookup: CDR1 MDHEN, CDR2 SYDVKM. The CDR3 covers 16 residues. V was trimmed by 5 bases and J by 0 bases, leaving 14 bases between them. DNA of the CDR3: TGTGCCAGCAGTCCAAGTGGACGGGATAGCAATCAGCCCCAGCATTTT. It specifies CASSPSGRDSNQPQHF.

The chain combines TRBV29-1 with TRBJ1-2, with unresolved D. The CDR3 runs to 16 residues. Germline CDR1 is SQVTM and CDR2 is ANQGSEA. V was cut by 0 bases and J by 5 bases, with 19 bases left in between. Written as DNA, the CDR3 is TGCAGCGTTGAAGATCAGCGTATAGGCCGCCATTATGGCTACACCTTC. This encodes CSVEDQRIGRHYGYTF.

This chain links TRBV11-2 with TRBJ1-5, with a tentative D call TRBD1 (5 bases). The CDR3 sequence is 17 residues long. The germline V and J ends were trimmed by 1 base and 0 bases, with 13 bases remaining between them. Germline lookup yields CDR1 SGHAT and CDR2 FQNNGV. CDR3: CASSLVLDRNSNQPQHF. The CDR3 nucleotides read TGTGCCAGCAGCTTAGTATTAGACAGAAATAGCAATCAGCCCCAGCATTTT.

The gene calls are TRBV7-9 and TRBJ2-3; D not certain. Germline CDR1 and CDR2: SEHNR and FQNEAQ (reference sequence). The V and J ends lost 5 bases and 5 bases respectively, with 5 bases between them. The CDR3 is made up of 11 amino acids. CDR3 sequence reads: CASSVLDTQYF. As DNA, the CDR3 is TGTGCCAGCAGCGTCTTAGATACGCAGTATTTT.

The chain has TRBV6-5 and TRBJ2-3, with a tentative D call TRBD2 (7 bases). CDR3 length: 16 residues. The germline V and J ends were trimmed by 2 bases and 6 bases, with 18 bases remaining between them. Germline lookup yields CDR1 MNHEY and CDR2 SVGAGI. In nucleotides, the CDR3 is TGTGCCAGCAGTTACGGGGGGGCCCTCGTTATGGATACGCAGTATTTT. It yields the protein CASSYGGALVMDTQYF.

V is TRBV6-1 and J is TRBJ2-7, with 11 bases matching TRBD1. CDR3 length: 14 residues. V dropped 5 bases and J dropped 3; count of bases not matched to a gene: 3. Germline V lookup: CDR1 MNHNS, CDR2 SASEGT. The CDR3 loop is CASSRTGGRYEQYF. CDR3 sequence (DNA): TGTGCCAGCAGTAGGACAGGGGGCCGCTACGAGCAGTACTTC.

There are a few counts of this clone. The same CDR3 also results from other DNA sequences found in this sample. The V and J genes are TRBV5-1 and TRBJ2-3; TRBD2 aligns across 9 bases. The CDR3 extends over 15 amino acids. Trimming removed 0 bases from V and 3 bases from J; junction bases left unmatched: 2. Germline-derived CDR1 and CDR2 are SGHRS and YFSETQ. Written as DNA, the CDR3 is TGCGCCAGCAGCTTGGGCGGGGGGGTAACAGATACGCAGTATTTT. Translation: CASSLGGGVTDTQYF.

The chain carries TRBV5-1 and TRBJ1-1; 7 bases are a match to TRBD1. Trimming at V came to 4 bases and at J to 4 bases, leaving 13 bases not matched to a gene. The CDR3 is made up of 16 amino acids. In germline, CDR1 is SGHRS, CDR2 YFSETQ. The CDR3 is CASSTLPGTEGTEAFF. Here the CDR3 DNA reads TGCGCCAGCAGCACCCTACCCGGGACAGAGGGCACTGAAGCTTTCTTT.

The chain joins TRBV6-4 to TRBJ1-5, with D perhaps matching TRBD1 (5 bases). There are 16 residues in the CDR3. Germline loops: CDR1 MRHNA, CDR2 SNTAGT. Trimming removed 2 bases at V and 7 bases at J, with 18 bases between. The CDR3 sequence is CASSDGGGKGEQPQHF. For the CDR3, the DNA is TGTGCCAGCAGTGACGGCGGGGGGAAGGGAGAACAGCCCCAGCATTTT.

This clone has only a few counts. The V gene is TRBV9, the J gene TRBJ2-1; D remains ambiguous. V was shortened by 6 bases and J by 4 bases, with 17 bases between the two germline ends. The CDR3 sequence is 15 residues long. From germline, CDR1 is SGDLS and CDR2 YYNGEE. The DNA for the CDR3 is TGTGCCAGCACCGTCTCGGGTCAATCTTACAATGAGCAGTTCTTC. It encodes CASTVSGQSYNEQFF. Complete variable domain (other parts from reference TRBV9 and TRBJ2-1): DSGVTQTPKHLITATGQRVTLRCSPRSGDLSVYWYQQSLDQGLQFLIQYYNGEERAKGNILERFSAQQFPDLHSELNLSSLELGDSALYFCASTVSGQSYNEQFFGPGTRLTVL.

There are a few counts of this clone. This chain joins TRBV5-1 and TRBJ2-2, with 9 positions matching TRBD1. CDR1 is SGHRS, CDR2 YFSETQ, per germline. The CDR3 sequence is 15 residues long. Trimming at V came to 9 bases and at J to 5 bases, leaving 11 bases not matched to a gene. In DNA form, the CDR3 reads TGCGCCACTTCTGAACAGGGGGCAGGTACCGGGGAGCTGTTTTTT. Protein: CATSEQGAGTGELFF. Filled out from reference TRBV5-1 and TRBJ2-2, the complete variable domain reads KAGVTQTPRYLIKTRGQQVTLSCSPISGHRSVSWYQQTPGQGLQFLFEYFSETQRNKGNFPGRFSGRQFSNSRSEMNVSTLELGDSALYLCATSEQGAGTGELFFGEGSRLTVL.

J is TRBJ2-7 and V is TRBV19; D is possibly TRBD1 (5 bases). The CDR3 spans 14 residues. Germline CDR1 is LNHDA and CDR2 is SQIVND (reference sequence). Trimming took 2 bases from V and 0 from J, leaving 8 bases between them. The CDR3 loop is CASSIMDNSYEQYF. Here the CDR3 DNA reads TGTGCCAGTAGTATAATGGACAACTCCTACGAGCAGTACTTC.

The chain carries TRBV5-4 and TRBJ2-5; maybe TRBD1 (6 bases). Germline values: CDR1 SGHNT, CDR2 YYREEE (reference sequence). The CDR3 runs 14 residues. The germline V and J ends were trimmed by 3 bases and 2 bases, with 11 bases remaining between them. CDR3 coding DNA: TGTGCCAGCAGCTATAGGACAGCTCAAGAGACCCAGTACTTC. It codes for CASSYRTAQETQYF.

This chain links TRBV11-2 with TRBJ1-3; no firm D call. The CDR3 has 15 residues. From germline, CDR1 is SGHAT and CDR2 FQNNGV. Trimming removed 3 bases from V and 4 bases from J, with 13 bases in between. The CDR3: CASSFTDGVGNTIYF. The CDR3 DNA reads as TGTGCCAGCAGCTTTACGGACGGGGTAGGAAACACCATATATTTT. Drawing the rest from reference TRBV11-2 and TRBJ1-3, the complete variable domain is EAGVAQSPRYKIIEKRQSVAFWCNPISGHATLYWYQQILGQGPKLLIQFQNNGVVDDSQLPKDRFSAERLKGVDSTLKIQPAKLEDSAVYLCASSFTDGVGNTIYFGEGSWLTVV.